This TCR beta chain was profiled in a study of OX40 agonist ivuxolimab in advanced cancers. Produced via immunoSEQ multiplex PCR; TCRdb's table is partial and in-frame only. The sample lists about 96,000 clones, roughly four fifths seen once, with around 5.8% in the top ten. Germline CDR1 and CDR2: LGHNA and YNFKEQ. The CDR3 runs to 14 residues. Trimming shortened V by 0 bases and J by 13 bases, and 15 bases separated the two germline ends. V is TRBV4-2 and J is TRBJ1-4; D is undetermined. The input for sequencing was CD4+ or CD8+ T cells sorted from blood, taken in a trial of the OX40 agonist ivuxolimab. The source is an adult with an advanced solid tumor such as melanoma, head and neck, liver or kidney cancer. The CDR3 coding sequence is TGTGCCAGCAGCCAAGATCGCCAGGTTCTACCACTGTTTTTT. Translated: CASSQDRQVLPLFF.